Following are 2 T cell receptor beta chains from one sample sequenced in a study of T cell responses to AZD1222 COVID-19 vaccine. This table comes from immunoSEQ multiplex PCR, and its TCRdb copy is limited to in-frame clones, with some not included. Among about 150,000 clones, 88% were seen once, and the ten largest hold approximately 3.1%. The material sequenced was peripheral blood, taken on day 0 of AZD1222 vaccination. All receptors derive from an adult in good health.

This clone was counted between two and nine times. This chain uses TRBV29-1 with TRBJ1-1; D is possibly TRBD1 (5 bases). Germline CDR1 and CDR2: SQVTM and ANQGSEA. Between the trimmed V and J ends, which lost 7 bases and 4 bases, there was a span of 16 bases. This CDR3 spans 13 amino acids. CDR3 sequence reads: CSAQQEHGTEAFF. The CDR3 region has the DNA TGCAGCGCCCAACAGGAACACGGCACTGAAGCTTTCTTT. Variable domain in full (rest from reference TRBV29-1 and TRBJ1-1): SAVISQKPSRDICQRGTSLTIQCQVDSQVTMMFWYRQQPGQSLTLIATANQGSEATYESGFVIDKFPISRPNLTFSTLTVSNMSPEDSSIYLCSAQQEHGTEAFFGQGTRLTVV.

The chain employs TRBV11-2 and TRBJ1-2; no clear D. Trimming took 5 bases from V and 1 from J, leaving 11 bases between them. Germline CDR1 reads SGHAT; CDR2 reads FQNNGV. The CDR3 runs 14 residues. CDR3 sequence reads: CASSTSTLNYGYTF. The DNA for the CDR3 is TGTGCCAGCAGCACGTCGACACTTAACTATGGCTACACCTTC.